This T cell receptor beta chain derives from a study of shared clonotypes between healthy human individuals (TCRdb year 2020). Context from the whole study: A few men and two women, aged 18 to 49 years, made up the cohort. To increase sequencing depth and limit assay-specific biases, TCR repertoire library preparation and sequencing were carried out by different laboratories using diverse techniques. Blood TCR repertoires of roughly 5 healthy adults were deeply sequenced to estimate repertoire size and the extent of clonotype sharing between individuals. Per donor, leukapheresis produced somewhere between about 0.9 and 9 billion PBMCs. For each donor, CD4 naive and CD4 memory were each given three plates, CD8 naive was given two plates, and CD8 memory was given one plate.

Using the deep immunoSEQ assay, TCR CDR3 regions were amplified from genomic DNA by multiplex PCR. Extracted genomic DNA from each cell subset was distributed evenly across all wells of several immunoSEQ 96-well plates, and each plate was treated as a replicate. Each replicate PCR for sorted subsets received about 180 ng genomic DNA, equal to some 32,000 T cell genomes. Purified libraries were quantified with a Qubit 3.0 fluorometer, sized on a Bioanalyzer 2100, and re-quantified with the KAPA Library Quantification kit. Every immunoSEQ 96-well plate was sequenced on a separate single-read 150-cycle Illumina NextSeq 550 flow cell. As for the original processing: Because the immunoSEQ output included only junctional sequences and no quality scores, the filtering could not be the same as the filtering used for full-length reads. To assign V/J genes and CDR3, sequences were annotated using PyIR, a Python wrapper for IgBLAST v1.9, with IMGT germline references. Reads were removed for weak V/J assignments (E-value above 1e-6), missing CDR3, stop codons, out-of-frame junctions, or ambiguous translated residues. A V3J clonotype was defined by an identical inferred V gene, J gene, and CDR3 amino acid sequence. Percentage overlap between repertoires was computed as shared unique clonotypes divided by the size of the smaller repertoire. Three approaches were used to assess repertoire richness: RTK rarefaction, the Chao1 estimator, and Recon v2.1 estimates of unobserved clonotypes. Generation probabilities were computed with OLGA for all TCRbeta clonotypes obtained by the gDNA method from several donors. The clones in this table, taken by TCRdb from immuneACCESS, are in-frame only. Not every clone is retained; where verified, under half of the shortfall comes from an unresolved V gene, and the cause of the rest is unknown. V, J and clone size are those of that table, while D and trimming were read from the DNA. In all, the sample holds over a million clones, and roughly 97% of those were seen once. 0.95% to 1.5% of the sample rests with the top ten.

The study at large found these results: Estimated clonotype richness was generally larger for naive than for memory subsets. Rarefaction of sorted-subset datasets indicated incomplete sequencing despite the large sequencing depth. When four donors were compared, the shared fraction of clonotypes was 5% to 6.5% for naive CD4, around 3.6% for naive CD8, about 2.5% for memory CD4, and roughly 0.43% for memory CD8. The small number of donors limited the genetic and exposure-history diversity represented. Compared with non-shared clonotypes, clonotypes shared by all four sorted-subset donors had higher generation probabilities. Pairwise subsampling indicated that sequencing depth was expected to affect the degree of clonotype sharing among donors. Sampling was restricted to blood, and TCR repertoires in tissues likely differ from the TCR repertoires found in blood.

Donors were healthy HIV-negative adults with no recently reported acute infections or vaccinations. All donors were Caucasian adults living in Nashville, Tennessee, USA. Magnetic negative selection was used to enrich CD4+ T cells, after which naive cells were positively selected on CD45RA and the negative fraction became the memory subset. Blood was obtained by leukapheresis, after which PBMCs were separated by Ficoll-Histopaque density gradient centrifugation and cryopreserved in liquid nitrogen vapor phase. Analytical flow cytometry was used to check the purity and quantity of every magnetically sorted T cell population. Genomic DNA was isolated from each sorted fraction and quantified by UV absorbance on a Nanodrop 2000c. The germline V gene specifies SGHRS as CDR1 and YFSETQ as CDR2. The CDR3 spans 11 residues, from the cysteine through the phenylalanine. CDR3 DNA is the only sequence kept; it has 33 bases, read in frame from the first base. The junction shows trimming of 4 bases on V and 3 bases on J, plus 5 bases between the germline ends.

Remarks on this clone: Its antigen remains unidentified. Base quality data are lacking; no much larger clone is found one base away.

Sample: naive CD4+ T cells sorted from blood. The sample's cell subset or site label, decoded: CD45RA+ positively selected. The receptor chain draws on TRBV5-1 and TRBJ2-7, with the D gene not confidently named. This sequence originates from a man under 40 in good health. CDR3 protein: CASSEYYEQYF. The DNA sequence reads TGCGCCAGCAGCGAGTACTACGAGCAGTACTTC.